Shown below are 27 T cell receptor beta chains from a single sample sequenced in a study of control samples from healthy donors and cancer patients. Assay: immunoSEQ multiplex PCR; the TCRdb copy retains only in-frame clones and omits some. The table shows around 130,000 clones, with just under 90% occurring only once. Sequencing used PBMCs. These receptor sequences come from a man aged 50-60 years with head and neck cancer.

The chain employs TRBV6-1 and TRBJ1-2; D might be TRBD1 (6 bases). The germline V gene encodes CDR1 MNHNS and CDR2 SASEGT. V was cut by 0 bases and J by 7 bases, with 12 bases left in between. This CDR3 has 14 residues. CDR3 DNA: TGTGCCAGCAGTGAAGCGGTGGGGGCGAGTGGCTACACCTTC. It encodes CASSEAVGASGYTF.

The CDR3 protein is CASSQNRGSRSPLHF. The CDR3 DNA sequence: TGTGCCAGCAGCCAAAACAGGGGTTCGCGTTCACCCCTCCACTTT. V is TRBV7-2 and J is TRBJ1-6; 7 bases match TRBD1. The junction had 10 bases not matched to a gene; V was cut back by 5 bases and J by 9 bases. The germline gives CDR1 SGHTA, CDR2 FQGNSA. The CDR3 is 15 residues long. Combining the CDR3 with reference TRBV7-2 and TRBJ1-6 gives the whole variable domain GAGVSQSPSNKVTEKGKDVELRCDPISGHTALYWYRQSLGQGLEFLIYFQGNSAPDKSGLPSDRFSAERTGGSVSTLTIQRTQQEDSAVYLCASSQNRGSRSPLHFGNGTRLTVT.

CDR3 in amino acids: CASSEGFNEQFF. The CDR3 DNA reads as TGTGCCAGCAGCGAAGGGTTCAATGAGCAGTTCTTC. The J gene is TRBJ2-1, the V gene TRBV7-3; D is undetermined. This CDR3 is 12 amino acids long. The V gene's germline CDR1 is SGHTA and CDR2 FQGTGA. The germline V and J ends were trimmed by 5 bases and 6 bases, with 8 bases remaining between them.

The gene calls are TRBV27 and TRBJ1-1; D not resolved. Germline CDR1 reads MNHEY; CDR2 reads SMNVEV (reference sequence). V gave up 0 bases and J gave up 3 bases, with 5 bases separating them. This CDR3 spans 13 amino acids. The CDR3 nucleotides are TGTGCCAGCAGTTTATCGTTTTACACTGAAGCTTTCTTT. Translation: CASSLSFYTEAFF.

This chain links TRBV5-1 with TRBJ2-3; D not certain. The CDR3 sequence is 14 residues long. Germline CDR1 reads SGHRS; CDR2 reads YFSETQ. Trimming removed 0 bases at V and 6 bases at J, with 11 bases between. CDR3 coding DNA: TGCGCCAGCAGCTTGGAGGGATTCAAGGATACGCAGTATTTT. It specifies CASSLEGFKDTQYF.

This chain uses TRBV15 with TRBJ2-3, with D unresolved. Between the trimmed V and J ends, which lost 4 bases and 0 bases, there was a span of 8 bases. This CDR3 is 14 amino acids long. Germline CDR1 reads LNHNV; CDR2 reads YYDKDF (reference sequence). The CDR3 region is CATSTSPSTDTQYF. The CDR3 DNA reads TGTGCCACCAGCACCAGCCCTAGCACAGATACGCAGTATTTT. Drawing the rest from reference TRBV15 and TRBJ2-3, the complete variable domain is DAMVIQNPRYQVTQFGKPVTLSCSQTLNHNVMYWYQQKSSQAPKLLFHYYDKDFNNEADTPDNFQSRRPNTSFCFLDIRSPGLGDTAMYLCATSTSPSTDTQYFGPGTRLTVL.

The chain employs TRBV2 and TRBJ2-2; TRBD2 is a possible D gene (6 bases). The CDR3 runs to 15 residues. In germline, CDR1 is SNHLY, CDR2 FYNNEI. V lost 5 bases and J 2 bases, leaving 12 bases between the germline ends. CDR3 bases: TGTGCCAGCAGTCTCGGGACTTTCAACACCGGGGAGCTGTTTTTT. As protein: CASSLGTFNTGELFF.

The rearrangement uses TRBV5-8 and TRBJ1-5; tentative D call: TRBD1 (5 bases). V was cut by 5 bases and J by 5 bases, with 17 bases left in between. Germline values: CDR1 SGHTS, CDR2 YDEGEE. The CDR3 length is 15 residues. The CDR3 loop is CASRSEFGGDQPQHF. The CDR3 DNA follows: TGTGCCAGCAGATCAGAGTTCGGGGGGGATCAGCCCCAGCATTTT.

J is TRBJ2-5 and V is TRBV5-4; 10 bases fit TRBD1. The CDR3 has 15 residues. The V gene's germline CDR1 is SGHNT and CDR2 YYREEE (reference sequence). With V trimmed by 4 bases and J by 5 bases, 8 bases remained unmatched. As DNA, the CDR3 is TGTGCCAGCAGCGTAAGACAGGGGGCGGGGGAGACCCAGTACTTC. Its translation is CASSVRQGAGETQYF.

The chain combines TRBV6-5 with TRBJ1-1, with D unresolved. Deletions cut 8 bases from V and 4 bases from J, with 14 bases between. The CDR3 extends over 13 amino acids. Germline lookup yields CDR1 MNHEY and CDR2 SVGAGI. The CDR3 sequence is CASLYDSGTEAFF. As DNA, the CDR3 is TGTGCCAGCCTTTATGACTCGGGCACTGAAGCTTTCTTT.

The chain has TRBV5-1 and TRBJ2-6; D remains ambiguous. Germline CDR1 and CDR2: SGHRS and YFSETQ. V shed 2 bases and J shed 4 bases, with 13 bases lying between them. CDR3 size: 16 residues. CDR3 protein: CASSFQVGAGANVLTF. CDR3 in DNA: TGCGCCAGCAGCTTTCAAGTGGGCGCCGGGGCCAACGTCCTGACTTTC.

J is TRBJ1-5 and V is TRBV19; D might be TRBD1 (5 bases). The CDR3 is made up of 14 amino acids. V was shortened by 4 bases and J by 6 bases, with 13 bases between the two germline ends. CDR1 is LNHDA, CDR2 SQIVND, per germline (reference sequence). In DNA, the CDR3 is TGTGCCAGTAGTACCGCAGGGAACAGTCAGCCCCAGCATTTT. This gives the protein CASSTAGNSQPQHF.

A few counts support this clone. The gene calls are TRBV12-3 or TRBV12-4 and TRBJ2-1; D remains ambiguous. V lost 1 base to trimming and J lost 8 bases, with 6 bases between them. The CDR3 has 12 residues. This chain's CDR3 is CASSLGSDEQFF. The CDR3, as DNA: TGTGCCAGCAGTTTAGGGTCAGATGAGCAGTTCTTC.

The rearrangement joins TRBV4-2 to TRBJ2-5; D is undetermined. Germline V gene lookup returns CDR1 LGHNA and CDR2 YNFKEQ. The CDR3 spans 15 residues. Trimming pared 4 bases from V and 5 bases from J, leaving 17 bases between. The CDR3 region is CASSLHFLPRETQYF. CDR3 nucleotide sequence: TGTGCCAGCAGCCTCCACTTTCTCCCGAGGGAGACCCAGTACTTC.

The genes are TRBV7-9 and TRBJ2-4; no clear D. V lost 5 bases, J lost 4 bases, and 12 bases lay in between. The CDR3 spans 14 residues. Germline V gene lookup returns CDR1 SEHNR and CDR2 FQNEAQ (reference sequence). The CDR3 sequence: CASSPGQPKNIQYF. Written as DNA, the CDR3 is TGTGCCAGCAGCCCCGGGCAGCCAAAAAACATTCAGTACTTC.

The V call is TRBV9, the J call TRBJ2-1; 8 bases are a match to TRBD2. V was clipped by 0 bases and J by 3 bases; unmatched bases: 11. The CDR3 totals 18 residues. The germline CDR1 and CDR2 sequences are SGDLS and YYNGEE. CDR3 sequence reads: CASSVGLAGAAFYNEQFF. Written as DNA, the CDR3 is TGTGCCAGCAGCGTAGGGCTAGCGGGCGCAGCGTTCTACAATGAGCAGTTCTTC.

The chain links TRBV27 to TRBJ2-7; 9 positions agree with TRBD1. The CDR3 runs 15 residues. CDR1 MNHEY and CDR2 SMNVEV come from the germline V gene (reference sequence). The V gene end was trimmed by 5 bases and the J gene end by 6 bases; junction bases not matched to a gene: 11. The DNA of the CDR3 is TGTGCCAGCAGTCATGACGGGACAGGGATACTCGAGCAGTACTTC. This encodes CASSHDGTGILEQYF.

The V call is TRBV29-1, the J call TRBJ1-1; D uncertain. The CDR3 spans 13 residues. Trimming took off 4 bases at V and 1 base at J, with 10 bases between the two ends. Germline lookup yields CDR1 SQVTM and CDR2 ANQGSEA. DNA of the CDR3: TGCAGCGTTGTTGGCCATGCGAACACTGAAGCTTTCTTT. Translated, it gives CSVVGHANTEAFF.

The chain uses TRBV12-5 and TRBJ2-7, with D perhaps TRBD2 (6 bases). Per germline, CDR1 LGHNT and CDR2 FRNRAP. Trimming removed 8 bases at V and 1 base at J, with 12 bases between. The CDR3 consists of 13 residues. CDR3 sequence: CASLGAGSYEQYF. The CDR3 bases are TGTGCTAGTCTAGGGGCGGGGTCCTACGAGCAGTACTTC.

As to this clone: The junction shows a germline mismatch at one end, possibly a read error. This chain joins TRBV30 and TRBJ1-1; D gene ambiguous. This CDR3 is 10 amino acids long. CDR1 and CDR2 from the germline V gene are GTSNPN and SVGIG (reference sequence). As DNA, the CDR3 is TGTGCCTGGGCGGGAACTGCAGCTTTCTTT. Its protein is CAWAGTAAFF.

V usage is TRBV10-1 and J usage is TRBJ2-2, with D unresolved. CDR3 size: 15 residues. Germline V gene lookup returns CDR1 WNHNN and CDR2 SYGVQD (reference sequence). Trimming removed 0 bases from V and 7 bases from J, with 12 bases in between. CDR3 nucleotide sequence: TGCGCCAGCAGTGAGTCCCGCCTTGGTGTCGGGGAGCTGTTTTTT. Translation: CASSESRLGVGELFF.

The V gene is TRBV27, the J gene TRBJ2-1; 10 nucleotides match TRBD2. With V trimmed by 3 bases and J by 1 base, 6 bases remained unmatched. This CDR3 contains 17 residues. The germline gives CDR1 MNHEY, CDR2 SMNVEV (reference sequence). The CDR3 spells CASSFLIAGGSYNEQFF. DNA for the CDR3: TGTGCCAGCAGTTTCCTCATAGCGGGAGGATCCTACAATGAGCAGTTCTTC.

This clone was counted once. This rearrangement joins TRBV6-5 to TRBJ1-5; TRBD1 matches 7 bases. CDR1 is MNHEY and CDR2 is SVGAGI in the germline V gene. V trimming: 6 bases; J trimming: 7 bases; junction bases outside the gene matches: 12. CDR3 length: 15 amino acids. The CDR3 DNA reads TGTGCCAGCAGCCTTAATAACAGGGGTGGCCAGCCCCAGCATTTT. As protein: CASSLNNRGGQPQHF.

The chain is built from TRBV14 and TRBJ2-1; D uncertain. The V end was cut by 1 base, the J end by 0 bases, with 16 bases between. Germline V gene sequence: CDR1 SGHDN, CDR2 FVKESK. The CDR3 is 18 residues long. The CDR3: CASSQVGTTFSSYNEQFF. Here the CDR3 DNA reads TGTGCCAGCAGCCAAGTAGGAACGACTTTTTCCTCCTACAATGAGCAGTTCTTC.

V and J are TRBV29-1 and TRBJ1-1, with 8 bases matching TRBD1. CDR1 is SQVTM and CDR2 is ANQGSEA in the germline V gene. J lost 1 base, V lost 4 bases, and 11 bases had no gene match. The CDR3 is 16 residues long. Here the CDR3 DNA reads TGCAGCGTTGGATCCTTGGACAGGGTGGCGAACACTGAAGCTTTCTTT. Amino acids: CSVGSLDRVANTEAFF.

The J gene is TRBJ2-3, the V gene TRBV7-9; tentatively, D is TRBD2 (7 bases). With 1 base removed from V and 6 bases from J, the gap between germline ends came to 20 bases. CDR3 length: 17 residues. CDR1 is SEHNR, CDR2 FQNEAQ, per germline (reference sequence). The CDR3 DNA reads TGTGCCAGCAGCTTAGTTGCGGGGGCGCAACAGGACGATACGCAGTATTTT. It specifies CASSLVAGAQQDDTQYF.

The V and J genes are TRBV18 and TRBJ2-1; TRBD2 aligns across 14 bases. With V trimmed by 6 bases and J by 0 bases, 10 bases remained unmatched. The CDR3 length is 19 residues. The V gene's germline CDR1 is KGHSH and CDR2 LQKENI. The CDR3 DNA reads as TGTGCCAGCTCCCCGGGACTAGCGGGGGTGGTAAGCTCCTACAATGAGCAGTTCTTC. Residues: CASSPGLAGVVSSYNEQFF.